A selection of T cell receptor beta chains follows, all from one sample in a study of blood T cells in healthy people across ages. TCRdb re-called the 5' RACE reads with MiXCR, one entry per CDR3 protein. The repertoire holds 1.5 million to 2 million distinct CDR3 sequences, about two fifths seen once, with 23% in the top ten. Material: blood. The receptors stem from a human donor in good health. Each CDR3 is given with its conserved first and last residue. D genes are given only for firm matches. Clone size, where shown, is once, few, many, or a class for clones that have expanded.

d_gene,j_gene,abundance,v_gene,CDR3aa,CDR3nt
TRBD1,TRBJ2-7,few,TRBV10-3,CAISGRQGAYEQYF,TGTGCCATCAGTGGTAGACAGGGGGCCTACGAGCAGTACTTC
.,TRBJ1-5,few,TRBV29-1,CSVGDGWGQPQHF,TGCAGCGTTGGGGACGGTTGGGGTCAGCCCCAGCATTTT
TRBD1,TRBJ1-5,once,TRBV19,CASMDRASGQPQHF,TGTGCCAGTATGGACAGGGCATCTGGTCAGCCCCAGCATTTT
.,TRBJ1-5,many,TRBV29-1,CSVAGGRNQPQHF,TGCAGCGTTGCCGGAGGGCGCAATCAGCCCCAGCATTTT
TRBD1,TRBJ1-6,.,TRBV19,CASRRSGQGNSPLHF,TGTGCCAGTAGACGGTCGGGACAGGGGAATTCACCCCTCCACTTT
.,TRBJ2-1,.,TRBV7-2,CASSPKGLGAYNEQFF,TGTGCCAGCAGCCCAAAGGGTCTGGGCGCCTACAATGAGCAGTTCTTC
.,TRBJ2-1,.,TRBV10-2,CASSRLGVSYNEQFF,TGCGCCAGCAGCCGGCTAGGCGTCTCCTACAATGAGCAGTTCTTC
.,TRBJ1-2,many,TRBV7-9,CASSLGASGYTF,TGTGCCAGCAGCTTAGGGGCGTCGGGCTACACCTTC
TRBD1,TRBJ1-4,few,TRBV6-5,CASRPTGVNEKLFF,TGTGCCAGCAGACCTACAGGGGTTAATGAAAAACTGTTTTTT
TRBD2,TRBJ2-7,.,TRBV20-1,CSASRLAGVSNEQYF,TGCAGTGCTAGTCGACTAGCGGGGGTCTCCAATGAGCAGTACTTC
.,TRBJ2-4,few,TRBV3-1,CASSPPGRKANIQYF,TGTGCCAGCAGCCCTCCGGGGCGAAAGGCCAACATTCAGTACTTC
.,TRBJ2-5,.,TRBV7-9,CASSLGGGLRKEQYF,TGTGCCAGCAGCCTCGGTGGGGGGTTAAGGAAAGAGCAGTACTTC
TRBD1,TRBJ2-2,few,TRBV12-3/TRBV12-4,CASSTLRDRATGELFF,TGTGCCAGCAGTACACTCCGGGACAGGGCCACCGGGGAGCTGTTTTTT
TRBD1,TRBJ1-2,.,TRBV28,CASSFATGLGGYTF,TGTGCCAGCAGTTTCGCGACAGGGTTAGGTGGCTACACCTTC
.,TRBJ1-5,few,TRBV19,CASSRSRQPQHF,TGTGCCAGTAGTAGGTCCCGACAGCCCCAGCATTTT
.,TRBJ2-5,.,TRBV7-9,CASSLLGAGGTQYF,TGTGCCAGCAGCTTATTGGGGGCCGGGGGGACCCAGTACTTC
.,TRBJ1-2,.,TRBV12-3/TRBV12-4,CASSLAPLQGGHGYTF,TGTGCCAGCAGTTTAGCTCCCTTACAGGGAGGTCATGGCTACACCTTC
TRBD1,TRBJ1-6,.,TRBV2,CASSAYGTETDNSPLHF,TGTGCCAGCAGTGCTTACGGGACAGAGACAGATAATTCACCCCTCCACTTT
TRBD1,TRBJ2-7,.,TRBV12-3/TRBV12-4,CASSFTGVISYEQYF,TGTGCCAGCAGTTTCACAGGGGTTATCTCCTACGAGCAGTACTTC
.,TRBJ2-5,many,TRBV29-1,CSVKDFKQETQYF,TGCAGCGTTAAGGACTTTAAACAAGAGACCCAGTACTTC
.,TRBJ1-2,few,TRBV20-1,CSARDPYVGEQGNGYTF,TGCAGTGCTAGAGATCCTTACGTAGGCGAACAGGGCAATGGCTACACCTTC
TRBD1,TRBJ1-2,few,TRBV24-1,CATSDPGQGNGGYTF,TGTGCCACCAGTGATCCCGGACAGGGAAATGGAGGCTACACCTTC
.,TRBJ2-1,.,TRBV10-3,CAISDGSSRYEQFF,TGTGCCATAAGCGATGGTAGCAGTCGCTATGAGCAGTTCTTC
.,TRBJ2-5,once,TRBV28,CASSQWGLGEEETQYF,TGTGCCAGCAGCCAGTGGGGACTTGGGGAAGAAGAGACCCAGTACTTC
.,TRBJ2-7,few,TRBV21-1,CAGANKTGPKIPYEQYF,TGTGCCGGCGCAAATAAAACGGGACCGAAGATTCCCTACGAGCAGTACTTC
.,TRBJ1-5,.,TRBV2,CASSRATRGQPQHF,TGTGCCAGCAGCCGGGCCACGAGAGGTCAGCCCCAGCATTTT
TRBD2,TRBJ2-5,few,TRBV20-1,CSARGTSGETQYF,TGCAGTGCTAGAGGGACTAGCGGAGAGACCCAGTACTTC
.,TRBJ2-5,.,TRBV13,CASSPRPRLVLETQYF,TGTGCCAGCAGCCCCCGACCCCGACTAGTTTTGGAGACCCAGTACTTC
.,TRBJ1-2,once,TRBV5-1,CASSLLGMANYGYTF,TGCGCCAGCAGCTTGTTGGGGATGGCTAACTATGGCTACACCTTC
TRBD2,TRBJ2-5,few,TRBV27,CASANRIAGRETQYF,TGTGCCAGCGCCAATCGTATAGCGGGGAGGGAGACCCAGTACTTC
TRBD2,TRBJ2-5,.,TRBV7-2,CASSLDTSGGQETQYF,TGTGCCAGCAGCTTGGATACTAGCGGGGGGCAAGAGACCCAGTACTTC
.,TRBJ2-7,.,TRBV28,CASSLPIPSYEQYF,TGTGCCAGCAGTTTGCCGATTCCTTCCTACGAGCAGTACTTC
TRBD1,TRBJ2-2,.,TRBV6-2/TRBV6-3,CASTSGTGYAGELFF,TGTGCCAGCACTTCCGGGACAGGGTATGCCGGGGAGCTGTTTTTT
TRBD2,TRBJ2-1,few,TRBV24-1,CATSDLGLAGYNEQFF,TGTGCCACCAGTGATTTGGGACTAGCGGGCTACAATGAGCAGTTCTTC
.,TRBJ2-4,few,TRBV9,CASSGLTRGDIQYF,TGTGCCAGCAGCGGCCTAACGAGAGGAGACATTCAGTACTTC
TRBD1,TRBJ2-4,.,TRBV5-1,CASSSGTGGIGQYF,TGCGCCAGCAGCTCCGGGACAGGCGGAATCGGGCAGTACTTC
TRBD2,TRBJ2-1,.,TRBV18,CASSGGLAGTGSYNEQFF,TGTGCCAGCTCAGGGGGACTAGCGGGGACTGGCTCCTACAATGAGCAGTTCTTC
.,TRBJ2-1,few,TRBV5-1,CASSGGRAFAEQFF,TGCGCCAGCTCGGGGGGCAGGGCGTTTGCTGAGCAGTTCTTC
TRBD2,TRBJ2-1,.,TRBV4-1,CASSPIRSGGVYNEQFF,TGCGCCAGCAGCCCCATAAGGTCGGGGGGGGTCTACAATGAGCAGTTCTTC
.,TRBJ2-3,.,TRBV28,CASRRIFSDADTQYF,TGTGCCAGCAGGAGGATATTTAGCGATGCAGATACGCAGTATTTT
.,TRBJ2-7,.,TRBV20-1,CSAKIPNRAYNEQYF,TGCAGTGCTAAGATTCCTAACAGGGCATATAACGAGCAGTACTTC
.,TRBJ2-3,few,TRBV6-1,CASSEEIRTGQYF,TGTGCCAGCAGTGAAGAGATCCGGACCGGGCAGTATTTT
.,TRBJ2-6,many,TRBV4-3,CASSQDRLLSGANVLTF,TGCGCCAGCAGCCAAGATCGGCTTCTCTCTGGGGCCAACGTCCTGACTTTC
.,TRBJ1-1,.,TRBV27,CASSLFPSGTTEAFF,TGTGCCAGCAGTTTATTTCCCTCCGGCACCACTGAAGCTTTCTTT
TRBD2,TRBJ2-3,.,TRBV29-1,CSVEEGGFFTDTRYF,TGCAGCGTTGAAGAGGGAGGGTTCTTCACAGATACGCGGTATTTT
.,TRBJ2-7,.,TRBV6-2/TRBV6-3,CASSPTRTNEQYF,TGTGCCAGCAGCCCCACTCGGACAAACGAGCAGTACTTC
TRBD2,TRBJ2-1,.,TRBV6-2/TRBV6-3,CASSSGWVAGGPVANEQFF,TGTGCCAGCAGCTCTGGATGGGTAGCGGGGGGCCCCGTCGCGAATGAGCAGTTCTTC
.,TRBJ2-7,.,TRBV6-1,CASRDGQISYNEQYF,TGTGCCAGCAGAGATGGACAGATCTCCTACAATGAGCAGTACTTC
TRBD1,TRBJ2-1,many,TRBV5-1,CASNWDRVENEQFF,TGCGCCAGCAATTGGGACAGGGTTGAGAATGAGCAGTTCTTC
.,TRBJ1-1,.,TRBV24-1,CATSDSERLSEAFF,TGTGCCACCAGTGATTCTGAGAGGTTATCTGAAGCTTTCTTT
.,TRBJ2-7,few,TRBV6-6,CASSYKGGWSIYEQYF,TGTGCCAGCAGTTACAAGGGAGGCTGGTCGATCTACGAGCAGTACTTC
.,TRBJ2-5,.,TRBV7-8,CASSRTGIQETQYF,TGTGCCAGCAGCCGCACAGGGATTCAAGAGACCCAGTACTTC
.,TRBJ2-2,.,TRBV2,CASMMGVDSAGELFF,TGTGCCAGCATGATGGGGGTCGATAGTGCCGGGGAGCTGTTTTTT
.,TRBJ2-1,.,TRBV5-5,CASSFYIPGLNNEQFF,TGTGCCAGCAGCTTTTATATCCCCGGACTTAACAATGAGCAGTTCTTC
.,TRBJ2-1,few,TRBV9,CASSVGRVADEQFF,TGTGCCAGCAGCGTAGGTAGAGTTGCCGATGAGCAGTTCTTC
.,TRBJ2-1,.,TRBV15,CATSRDVIVNEQVF,TGTGCCACCAGCAGAGATGTAATAGTAAATGAGCAGGTCTTC
.,TRBJ2-4,.,TRBV6-2/TRBV6-3,CAGSADVAKNIQYF,TGTGCCGGCAGTGCTGACGTAGCCAAAAACATTCAGTACTTC
.,TRBJ2-1,few,TRBV11-3,CASSLGPAGNNEQFF,TGTGCCAGCAGCTTAGGGCCCGCGGGTAACAATGAGCAGTTCTTC